One and the same sample provided the 8 T cell receptor beta chains below, sequenced in a study of cytomegalovirus exposure and HLA in healthy donors. The PCR ran on 60 Vbeta and 13 Jbeta primers. Sequencing used immunoSEQ multiplex PCR; TCRdb keeps in-frame clones, though not all of them. The sample gives 200,000 or so clones, about 80% of which show up once; about 1.9% is in the top ten. Sequencing was carried out using PBMCs. All receptors come from a woman aged 18-30 years in good health and CMV-seropositive.

The CDR3 DNA is TGTGCCAGCAGCCCCGTGTCGGGTACAGATACGCAGTATTTT. This gives the protein CASSPVSGTDTQYF. The chain couples TRBV5-4 to TRBJ2-3; D is undetermined. CDR1 is SGHNT, CDR2 YYREEE, per germline (reference sequence). Trimming cost V 4 bases and J 3 bases, with 12 bases left between them. CDR3 size: 14 residues.

DNA of the CDR3: TGCGCCAGCAGCCAAGATACGGGGATTGAGGAGACCCAGTACTTC. As protein: CASSQDTGIEETQYF. This sequence joins TRBV4-1 and TRBJ2-5; D perhaps matches TRBD2 (5 bases). Germline V gene sequence: CDR1 MGHRA, CDR2 YSYEKL. The CDR3 is 15 residues long. V was trimmed by 0 bases and J by 5 bases, leaving 13 bases between them.

Comment on this clone: Different DNA sequences within this sample yield the same CDR3. The CDR3 DNA reads as TGCGCCAGCAGCTTTACAGGGGGGGACACTGAAGCTTTCTTT. Translation: CASSFTGGDTEAFF. The rearrangement joins TRBV5-1 to TRBJ1-1; the match to TRBD1 covers 8 bases. Looked up from germline, CDR1 is SGHRS and CDR2 is YFSETQ. The CDR3 totals 14 residues. V was pared by 2 bases and J by 3 bases, with 3 bases of the junction left unmatched.

The V call is TRBV6-6, the J call TRBJ1-4; D possibly corresponds to TRBD1 (5 bases). The germline CDR1 and CDR2 sequences are MNHNY and SVGAGI (reference sequence). This CDR3 is 14 amino acids long. V was shortened by 7 bases and J by 5 bases, with 14 bases between the two germline ends. The CDR3 spells CASTRARTNEKLFF. Written as DNA, the CDR3 is TGTGCCAGCACCCGGGCCAGGACAAATGAAAAACTGTTTTTT.

The chain has TRBV5-1 and TRBJ1-1, with 7 positions matching TRBD1. Trimming took 1 base from V and 4 from J; bases not matched to a gene: 7. CDR1 is SGHRS and CDR2 is YFSETQ in the germline V gene. This CDR3 has 15 amino acids. The CDR3 DNA reads TGCGCCAGCAGCTTGTCGCAGGGGGGAGCCACTGAAGCTTTCTTT. Translated: CASSLSQGGATEAFF.

The DNA of the CDR3 is TGTGCCAGCAGCTTAGGCGGGGATCCTTGGGAAAAACTGTTTTTT. Translation gives CASSLGGDPWEKLFF. The chain combines TRBV7-2 with TRBJ1-4; D gene uncertain. This CDR3 comprises 15 residues. With 1 base removed from V and 8 bases from J, the gap between germline ends came to 14 bases. Per the germline V gene, CDR1 is SGHTA and CDR2 is FQGNSA.

This clone was seen more than once but under ten times. The genes are TRBV4-3 and TRBJ2-6; 7 nucleotides line up with TRBD2. V shed 5 bases and J 3 bases; nucleotides not matched to a gene: 7. The germline gives CDR1 LGHNA, CDR2 YSLEER. CDR3 length: 16 amino acids. The CDR3 here is CASSTETGGGANVLTF. CDR3 in DNA: TGCGCCAGCAGCACAGAGACGGGAGGTGGGGCCAACGTCCTGACTTTC.

This clone turned up a few times. The rearrangement links TRBV7-8 to TRBJ1-2; the D gene is possibly TRBD1 (6 bases). The CDR3 is 18 amino acids. V lost 5 bases, J lost 6 bases, and 28 bases lay in between. The V gene's germline CDR1 is SGHVS and CDR2 FQNEAQ. DNA for the CDR3: TGTGCCAGCAGCCTAATGTGGTTGTCTGCAGGGGAGTTGGATGGCTACACCTTC. It encodes CASSLMWLSAGELDGYTF.